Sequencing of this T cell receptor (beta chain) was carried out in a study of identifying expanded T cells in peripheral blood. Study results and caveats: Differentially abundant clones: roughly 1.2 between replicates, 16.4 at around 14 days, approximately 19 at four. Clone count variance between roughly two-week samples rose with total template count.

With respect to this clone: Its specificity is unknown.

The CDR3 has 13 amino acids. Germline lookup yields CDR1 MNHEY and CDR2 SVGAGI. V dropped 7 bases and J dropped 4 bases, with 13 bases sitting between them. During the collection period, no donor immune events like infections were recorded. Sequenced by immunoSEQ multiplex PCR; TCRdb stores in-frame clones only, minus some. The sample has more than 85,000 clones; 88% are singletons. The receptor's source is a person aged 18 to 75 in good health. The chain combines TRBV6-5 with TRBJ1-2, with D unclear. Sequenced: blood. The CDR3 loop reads CASTGPWGYGYTF. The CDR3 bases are TGTGCCAGCACCGGGCCCTGGGGCTATGGCTACACCTTC.